These T cell receptor beta chains were read from a single sample in a study of blood T cell repertoires in COVID-19. The assay was immunoSEQ multiplex PCR, and TCRdb's table has in-frame clones only and misses some. The sample shows some 98,000 clones, around 82% of them seen only once. The sequenced sample consisted of peripheral blood. The source is a man between 70 and 80 years old with active or convalescent COVID-19. Each CDR3 is given with its conserved first and last residue. The order of the fields is clone size, V gene, J gene, D gene, CDR3 protein, CDR3 DNA. D genes are given only for firm matches. Clone size is not always given. Where it is, it says once, few, many or a class for expanded clones.

>-|TRBV29-1|TRBJ2-1|-
CSASRGSHNEQFF
TGCAGCGCATCCAGAGGATCTCACAATGAGCAGTTCTTC
>-|TRBV27|TRBJ2-7|-
CAVGGARGDEQYF
TGTGCCGTGGGTGGAGCCCGGGGAGACGAGCAGTACTTC
>-|TRBV3-1/TRBV3-2|TRBJ2-3|-
CASSHPLVKGAADTQYF
TGTGCCAGCAGCCATCCACTTGTGAAAGGGGCGGCAGATACGCAGTATTTT
>once|TRBV29-1|TRBJ2-3|TRBD1
CSVDPGGTGWADTQYF
TGCAGCGTTGACCCCGGAGGGACAGGGTGGGCAGATACGCAGTATTTT
>few|TRBV3-1/TRBV3-2|TRBJ1-2|-
CASSHGYTGTRYGYTF
TGTGCCAGCAGCCATGGATACACAGGGACTAGGTATGGCTACACCTTC
>few|TRBV6-6|TRBJ1-5|-
CASSYDTYNQPQHF
TGTGCCAGCAGTTACGACACCTACAATCAGCCCCAGCATTTT
>-|TRBV11-3|TRBJ2-7|TRBD1
CASSPGTANYEQYF
TGTGCCAGCAGCCCAGGGACAGCAAACTACGAGCAGTACTTC
>-|TRBV3-1/TRBV3-2|TRBJ1-4|-
CASSRQGSLGKLFF
TGTGCCAGCAGCCGTCAGGGTTCCCTGGGAAAACTGTTTTTT
>-|TRBV6-5|TRBJ2-1|-
CASSYSYEQFF
TGTGCCAGCAGTTATAGCTATGAGCAGTTCTTC
>-|TRBV27|TRBJ2-3|TRBD2
CASGGGAATDTQYF
TGTGCCAGCGGCGGGGGGGCCGCGACAGATACGCAGTATTTT
>-|TRBV10-3|TRBJ2-5|TRBD2
CAIRAGGSETQYF
TGTGCCATCAGGGCGGGAGGGTCAGAGACCCAGTACTTC
>-|TRBV6-5|TRBJ1-2|-
CASSPDRNYGYTF
TGTGCCAGCAGCCCCGACAGGAACTATGGCTACACCTTC
>-|TRBV4-2|TRBJ2-7|TRBD2
CASSQGQRGSDEQYF
TGTGCCAGCAGCCAAGGTCAGCGGGGGTCCGACGAGCAGTACTTC
>-|TRBV24-1|TRBJ2-3|-
CATRGVFGTDTQYF
TGTGCCACCCGGGGAGTTTTTGGCACAGATACGCAGTATTTT
>-|TRBV6-4|TRBJ1-1|TRBD1
CASTDRGHLFTEAFF
TGTGCCAGCACTGACAGGGGACATCTGTTCACTGAAGCTTTCTTT
>-|TRBV4-1|TRBJ2-6|-
CASSQDRGSGANVLTF
TGCGCCAGCAGCCAAGATCGGGGCTCTGGGGCCAACGTCCTGACTTTC
>once|TRBV7-8|TRBJ2-1|TRBD1
CASSPPVGQGFAYEQFF
TGTGCCAGCAGCCCCCCCGTTGGACAGGGGTTTGCTTATGAGCAGTTCTTC
>few|TRBV3-1/TRBV3-2|TRBJ2-7|TRBD1
CASSQAPGGQYF
TGTGCCAGCAGCCAAGCGCCAGGGGGGCAGTACTTC
>-|TRBV5-1|TRBJ2-2|-
CASSRVDSANTGELFF
TGCGCCAGCAGCCGAGTGGACAGCGCGAACACCGGGGAGCTGTTTTTT
>-|TRBV30|TRBJ2-3|TRBD1
CAWSTDRQYTRTQYF
TGTGCCTGGAGTACGGACAGGCAATATACCCGGACGCAGTATTTT
>-|TRBV7-2|TRBJ1-3|-
CASSLADAGSGNTIYF
TGTGCCAGCAGCCTCGCGGATGCGGGCTCTGGAAACACCATATATTTT
>once|TRBV27|TRBJ1-1|-
CASSLEARGSGEAFF
TGTGCCAGCAGTTTGGAGGCCAGGGGTTCGGGTGAAGCTTTCTTT
>once|TRBV5-5|TRBJ1-5|-
CASSLGSDQPQHF
TGTGCCAGCAGCCTGGGCTCAGATCAGCCCCAGCATTTT
>-|TRBV10-2|TRBJ1-3|-
CASMFGTGNTIYF
TGCGCCAGCATGTTCGGGACTGGAAACACCATATATTTT
>-|TRBV11-2|TRBJ1-1|TRBD1
CASSPDRGTTEAFF
TGTGCCAGCAGCCCGGACAGGGGGACCACTGAAGCTTTCTTT
>-|TRBV27|TRBJ2-3|-
CASSFGLTTDTQYF
TGTGCCAGCAGCTTTGGACTTACTACAGATACGCAGTATTTT
>-|TRBV6-5|TRBJ1-2|-
CASSFQPGVSYGYTF
TGTGCCAGCAGTTTCCAACCAGGGGTTAGCTATGGCTACACCTTC
>-|TRBV29-1|TRBJ2-3|TRBD2
CSAPLYGGGGSTDTQYF
TGCAGCGCTCCCCTGTACGGTGGGGGGGGAAGCACAGATACGCAGTATTTT
>-|TRBV11-2|TRBJ1-4|TRBD1
CASSLGQNNEKLFF
TGTGCCAGCAGCCTGGGACAGAATAATGAAAAACTGTTTTTT
>-|TRBV27|TRBJ2-2|TRBD1
CASRRTGTNTGELFF
TGTGCCAGCAGGAGGACAGGGACGAACACCGGGGAGCTGTTTTTT
>-|TRBV6-5|TRBJ2-5|-
CASSTGWRRGETQYF
TGTGCCAGCAGCACCGGGTGGCGGCGCGGGGAGACCCAGTACTTC
>-|TRBV6-5|TRBJ1-2|-
CASSYDPRDTYGYTF
TGTGCCAGCAGTTATGATCCCCGGGACACCTATGGCTACACCTTC
>-|TRBV5-5|TRBJ1-2|TRBD1
CASSLQGARGYTF
TGTGCCAGCAGTTTACAGGGGGCGCGAGGCTACACCTTC
>few|TRBV6-2/TRBV6-3|TRBJ1-4|-
CASSRGNIAEKLFF
TGTGCCAGCAGCCGGGGCAACATAGCAGAAAAACTGTTTTTT
>-|TRBV9|TRBJ1-5|-
CASSVDYGDQPQHF
TGTGCCAGCAGCGTAGATTACGGGGATCAGCCCCAGCATTTT
>-|TRBV18|TRBJ1-2|-
CASSPLDSYGYTF
TGTGCCAGCTCACCGCTGGACAGCTATGGCTACACCTTC
>-|TRBV7-3|TRBJ2-1|-
CASSPRRTLYNEQFF
TGTGCCAGCAGCCCACGCAGGACTCTTTACAATGAGCAGTTCTTC
>-|TRBV3-1/TRBV3-2|TRBJ2-2|TRBD2
CIGGGYTGELFF
TGTATAGGCGGGGGGTACACCGGGGAGCTGTTTTTT
>-|TRBV6-5|TRBJ2-3|-
CASSSSTDTQYF
TGTGCCAGCTCAAGCTCCACAGATACGCAGTATTTT
>-|TRBV5-1|TRBJ2-1|TRBD1
CASSLEWTGHSYNEQFF
TGCGCCAGCAGCTTGGAATGGACAGGGCACTCCTACAATGAGCAGTTCTTC
>-|TRBV4-2|TRBJ2-1|-
CASSQDFAGSNEQFF
TGTGCCAGCAGCCAAGACTTTGCCGGGTCCAATGAGCAGTTCTTC
>-|TRBV6-5|TRBJ2-7|TRBD1
CASRTGTVYEQYF
TGTGCCAGCAGGACCGGGACAGTCTACGAGCAGTACTTC
>-|TRBV2|TRBJ2-3|TRBD2
CASKLLAGGPDTQYF
TGTGCCAGCAAACTACTAGCGGGGGGGCCGGATACGCAGTATTTT
>few|TRBV27|TRBJ2-5|TRBD1
CASSSHRWTGAETQYF
TGTGCCAGCAGCTCCCACCGTTGGACAGGGGCAGAGACCCAGTACTTC
>-|TRBV30|TRBJ1-2|-
CAWSERAYGYTF
TGTGCCTGGAGTGAGAGGGCCTATGGCTACACCTTC
>-|TRBV11-3|TRBJ2-7|-
CASSLVVTGYEQYF
TGTGCCAGCAGCTTAGTCGTGACAGGATACGAGCAGTACTTC
>few|TRBV3-1/TRBV3-2|TRBJ1-1|-
CASSPYGRGAFF
TGTGCCAGCAGCCCCTATGGGAGAGGGGCTTTCTTT
>-|TRBV7-9|TRBJ2-1|TRBD2
CASSLSGTSGPNEQFF
TGTGCCAGCAGCTTATCCGGGACTAGCGGTCCCAATGAGCAGTTCTTC
>-|TRBV27|TRBJ1-5|-
CASIIGAGRVGGNQPQHF
TGTGCCAGCATAATAGGGGCAGGGAGGGTTGGCGGCAATCAGCCCCAGCATTTT
>-|TRBV12-5|TRBJ2-1|TRBD1
CASGLAPPTGVVFF
TGTGCTAGTGGTTTGGCCCCCCCGACAGGGGTCGTGTTCTTC
>-|TRBV19|TRBJ2-3|-
CASSIGTMDTQYF
TGTGCCAGTAGTATCGGCACTATGGATACGCAGTATTTT
>-|TRBV4-3|TRBJ1-4|-
CASSQDEGLGKLFF
TGCGCCAGCAGCCAAGACGAGGGACTGGGAAAACTGTTTTTT
>-|TRBV11-3|TRBJ2-1|-
CASSLTEIHNEQFF
TGTGCCAGCAGCTTAACAGAGATCCACAATGAGCAGTTCTTC
>-|TRBV2|TRBJ1-4|TRBD1
CAINRGTNEKLFF
TGTGCCATAAACAGGGGAACTAATGAAAAACTGTTTTTT
>-|TRBV24-1|TRBJ2-1|-
CATSGGTQRDEQFF
TGTGCCACCAGTGGCGGGACCCAGCGCGATGAGCAGTTCTTC
>-|TRBV12-3/TRBV12-4|TRBJ1-2|-
CASSFADSYTF
TGTGCCAGCAGTTTCGCGGACAGCTACACCTTC
>-|TRBV5-1|TRBJ1-1|-
CASSEDTYTEAFF
TGCGCCAGCAGCGAGGACACTTACACTGAAGCTTTCTTT
>-|TRBV29-1|TRBJ1-1|-
CSVDRGGVTEAFF
TGCAGCGTTGATCGGGGGGGCGTCACTGAAGCTTTCTTT
>-|TRBV6-5|TRBJ1-4|-
CASSYSIGTIGEKLFF
TGTGCCAGCAGTTACTCGATAGGGACAATCGGTGAAAAACTGTTTTTT